This T cell receptor (beta chain) was profiled in a study of control samples from healthy donors and cancer patients. The germline V gene encodes CDR1 SGHTS and CDR2 YDEGEE. J lost 7 bases, V lost 4 bases, and 8 bases had no gene match. The CDR3 runs 15 residues. Here immunoSEQ multiplex PCR was the method, and the copy in TCRdb shows in-frame clones only, minus some. The sample contains some 130,000 clones, approximately 88% of which appear only once. Material: blood. This TCR was recovered from a man aged 40-55 years in good health. The V and J genes are TRBV5-8 and TRBJ1-5, with TRBD1 identical over 10 bases. In DNA, the CDR3 is TGTGCCAGCAGCCCGGGACAGGGGTGGGGGCAGCCCCAGCATTTT. Translating it yields CASSPGQGWGQPQHF.